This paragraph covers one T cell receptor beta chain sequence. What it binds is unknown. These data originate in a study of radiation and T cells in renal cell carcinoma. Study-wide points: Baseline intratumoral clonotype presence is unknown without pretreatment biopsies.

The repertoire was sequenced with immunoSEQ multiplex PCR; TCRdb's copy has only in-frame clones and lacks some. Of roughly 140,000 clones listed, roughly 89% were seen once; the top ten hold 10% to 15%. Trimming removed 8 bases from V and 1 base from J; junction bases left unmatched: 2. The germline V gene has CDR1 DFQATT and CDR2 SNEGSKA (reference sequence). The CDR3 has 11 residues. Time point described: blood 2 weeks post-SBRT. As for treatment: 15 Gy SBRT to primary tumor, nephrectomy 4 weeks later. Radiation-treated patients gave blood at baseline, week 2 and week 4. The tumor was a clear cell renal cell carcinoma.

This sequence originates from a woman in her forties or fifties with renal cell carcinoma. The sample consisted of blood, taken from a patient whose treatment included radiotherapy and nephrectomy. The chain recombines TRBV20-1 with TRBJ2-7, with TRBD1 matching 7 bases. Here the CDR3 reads CSWDSSYEQYF. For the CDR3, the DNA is TGCAGTTGGGACAGTTCCTACGAGCAGTACTTC.